The T cell receptor (beta chain) under discussion was sequenced for a study of shared clonotypes between healthy human individuals. Study overall: The donor pool was made up of a couple of women and a few men aged 18 to 49.

Clones were sequenced by immunoSEQ multiplex PCR, and TCRdb holds only the in-frame ones, with some missing. Here the sample spans around 2.3 million clones, 90% to 96% being singletons. V was pared by 3 bases and J by 7 bases, with 7 bases between. This CDR3 spans 11 amino acids. Germline loops: CDR1 SGHDN, CDR2 FVKESK. Findings and caveats of the study: The study generally estimated greater richness for naive than memory subsets.

Remarks on this clone: The antigen is not known.

Splitting of CD4+ cells produced CD45RA+ naive and CD45RA-negative memory subsets. The chain carries TRBV14 and TRBJ2-7; the D is unclear. Specimen: naive CD4+ T cells sorted from blood. Subset noted: CD45RA+ positively selected. The receptor comes from a man aged 18 to 29 in good health. The CDR3 loop reads CASSHAMEQYF. The CDR3, as DNA: TGTGCCAGCAGCCATGCGATGGAGCAGTACTTC.